The present T cell receptor (beta chain) was sequenced within a study of cytomegalovirus exposure and HLA in healthy donors. 13 Jbeta primers and 60 Vbeta primers were used for the PCR. Here immunoSEQ multiplex PCR was the method, and the copy in TCRdb shows in-frame clones only, minus some. This repertoire includes around 45,000 clones. Findings of the study overall: Association of 15,000 to 20,000 TCR beta sequences with HLA alleles was found at 0.05 false discovery rate in a later analysis.

The CDR3 sequence is 15 residues long. V shed 5 bases and J 1 base; nucleotides not matched to a gene: 4. Looked up from germline, CDR1 is LNHNV and CDR2 is YYDKDF (reference sequence). As to this clone: Its antigen is still unknown.

The sequence derives from a male donor in good health and CMV-seronegative. What was sequenced was PBMCs. The chain recombines TRBV15 with TRBJ2-3; 9 nucleotides align to TRBD2. In nucleotides, the CDR3 is TGTGCCACCAGCGAGAAGCGGGGGGGCACAGATACGCAGTATTTT. It yields the protein CATSEKRGGTDTQYF.